Shown below are 11 T cell receptor beta chains from a single sample sequenced in a study of beta chain features in type 1 diabetes. Expressed TCRB transcripts were sequenced, since all the RNA that had been isolated was reverse transcribed. Measured with immunoSEQ multiplex PCR; TCRdb has only the in-frame clones, and not every one. Of fewer than 200,000 clones detected, 10% appear once; the ten largest clones hold less than 0.5%. Their antigens are not known. Study conclusions and caveats: TCRB CDR3s from Type 1 diabetes patients were moderately but significantly shorter in all four CD4+ subsets.

Sequencing was done on a sample of central memory CD4+ T cells from blood. The receptors shown here come from a man aged 30 to 45 with type 1 diabetes.

This sequence joins TRBV9 and TRBJ1-1; 9 bases are shared with TRBD1. Germline CDR1 and CDR2: SGDLS and YYNGEE. The CDR3 has 13 residues. With V trimmed by 7 bases and J by 0 bases, 1 base remained unmatched. This chain's CDR3 is CASGQGMNTEAFF. The CDR3 DNA reads TGTGCCAGCGGACAGGGGATGAACACTGAAGCTTTCTTT.

This rearrangement joins TRBV19 to TRBJ1-5; 7 bases line up with TRBD1. The V gene end was trimmed by 7 bases and the J gene end by 7 bases; junction bases not matched to a gene: 7. The CDR3 consists of 13 residues. CDR1 is LNHDA and CDR2 is SQIVND in the germline V gene (reference sequence). CDR3: CASNGRTGQPQHF. CDR3 coding DNA: TGTGCCAGTAATGGGCGGACAGGACAGCCCCAGCATTTT.

This rearrangement joins TRBV5-4 to TRBJ2-7; D possibly corresponds to TRBD1 (7 bases). CDR3 length: 15 amino acids. V was pared by 2 bases and J by 3 bases, with 15 bases between. Germline CDR1 SGHNT, CDR2 YYREEE (reference sequence). CDR3 in amino acids: CASSFPSGGGYEQYF. The CDR3 DNA follows: TGTGCCAGCAGCTTCCCGTCAGGGGGAGGCTACGAGCAGTACTTC.

The chain carries TRBV18 and TRBJ1-2; D might be TRBD1 (6 bases). This CDR3 contains 15 residues. Germline-derived CDR1 and CDR2 are KGHSH and LQKENI. Trimming removed 3 bases from V and 1 base from J, with 12 bases in between. CDR3 amino acids: CASSPGQGDNYGYTF. The CDR3 region has the DNA TGTGCCAGCTCACCGGGACAAGGAGATAACTATGGCTACACCTTC.

The gene calls are TRBV27 and TRBJ2-7; 12 bases line up with TRBD1. V was clipped by 5 bases and J by 7 bases; unmatched bases: 6. The CDR3 runs to 14 residues. Germline V gene data show CDR1 as MNHEY and CDR2 as SMNVEV (reference sequence). The DNA of the CDR3 is TGTGCCAGCAGTAAGGGACAGGGGGCTGGAGAGCAGTACTTC. Its protein product is CASSKGQGAGEQYF.

There are a few counts of this clone. This sequence joins TRBV4-1 and TRBJ2-2, with 9 positions matching TRBD2. This CDR3 is built from 16 residues. With 5 bases clipped from V and 3 bases from J, the junction kept 7 bases outside the gene matches. From germline, CDR1 is MGHRA and CDR2 YSYEKL. DNA for the CDR3: TGCGCCAGCAGCTCACGGACTAGCGCAGACACCGGGGAGCTGTTTTTT. Protein: CASSSRTSADTGELFF.

The CDR3 region is CASSLWWRGGETQYF. The CDR3 coding sequence is TGTGCCAGCAGCTTATGGTGGAGAGGAGGGGAGACCCAGTACTTC. The chain joins TRBV7-2 to TRBJ2-5; the D gene is possibly TRBD2 (6 bases). V was shortened by 2 bases and J by 5 bases, with 15 bases between the two germline ends. This CDR3 is built from 15 residues. CDR1 is SGHTA, CDR2 FQGNSA, per germline. Variable domain in full (rest from reference TRBV7-2 and TRBJ2-5): GAGVSQSPSNKVTEKGKDVELRCDPISGHTALYWYRQSLGQGLEFLIYFQGNSAPDKSGLPSDRFSAERTGGSVSTLTIQRTQQEDSAVYLCASSLWWRGGETQYFGPGTRLLVL.

The table lists this clone with a few counts. V is TRBV18 and J is TRBJ2-7, with D possibly being TRBD1 (5 bases). Per germline, CDR1 KGHSH and CDR2 LQKENI. This CDR3 comprises 13 residues. The V end lost 6 bases, the J end lost 0 bases, and 9 bases lay between the germline ends. The CDR3 reads CASSPQGSYEQYF. CDR3 DNA: TGTGCCAGCTCCCCTCAGGGCTCCTACGAGCAGTACTTC. Full variable domain (outside the CDR3, taken from reference TRBV18 and TRBJ2-7): NAGVMQNPRHLVRRRGQEARLRCSPMKGHSHVYWYRQLPEEGLKFMVYLQKENIIDESGMPKERFSAEFPKEGPSILRIQQVVRGDSAAYFCASSPQGSYEQYFGPGTRLTVT.

The V call is TRBV19, the J call TRBJ2-7; a weak D match, TRBD2 (5 bases). The CDR3 totals 15 residues. V was pared by 3 bases and J by 3 bases, with 15 bases between. From germline, CDR1 is LNHDA and CDR2 SQIVND (reference sequence). DNA of the CDR3: TGTGCCAGTAGTATTGAGGGTGGATCGGTCTACGAGCAGTACTTC. Translated: CASSIEGGSVYEQYF.

The chain couples TRBV30 to TRBJ2-3; 10 bases line up with TRBD2. J was trimmed by 0 bases and V by 3 bases; bases with no gene match: 3. The germline V gene encodes CDR1 GTSNPN and CDR2 SVGIG (reference sequence). The CDR3 is 15 residues long. Written as DNA, the CDR3 is TGTGCCTGGAGGTTGACTAGCGGGAGCACAGATACGCAGTATTTT. It yields the protein CAWRLTSGSTDTQYF.

This clone was observed a few times. V and J are TRBV5-6 and TRBJ2-1; D not certain. This CDR3 has 13 residues. Trimming removed 4 bases from V and 5 bases from J, with 10 bases in between. Looked up from germline, CDR1 is SGHDT and CDR2 is YYEEEE. The CDR3 region is CASSPPQHNEQFF. Written as DNA, the CDR3 is TGTGCCAGCAGCCCCCCACAGCACAATGAGCAGTTCTTC.